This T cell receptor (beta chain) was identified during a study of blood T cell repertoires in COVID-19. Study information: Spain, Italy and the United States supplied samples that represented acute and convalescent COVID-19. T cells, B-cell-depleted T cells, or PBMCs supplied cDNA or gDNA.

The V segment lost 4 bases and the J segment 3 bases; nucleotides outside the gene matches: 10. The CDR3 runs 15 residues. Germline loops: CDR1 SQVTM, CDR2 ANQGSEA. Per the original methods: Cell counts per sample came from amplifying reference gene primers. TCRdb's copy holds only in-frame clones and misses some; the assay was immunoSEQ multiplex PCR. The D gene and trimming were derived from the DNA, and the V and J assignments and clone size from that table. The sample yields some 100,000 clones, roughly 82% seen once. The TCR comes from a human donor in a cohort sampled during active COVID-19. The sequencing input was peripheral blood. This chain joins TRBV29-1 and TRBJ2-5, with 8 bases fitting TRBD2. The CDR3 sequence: CSVVGSGGGKETQYF. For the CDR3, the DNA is TGCAGCGTTGTAGGATCGGGCGGGGGGAAAGAGACCCAGTACTTC.